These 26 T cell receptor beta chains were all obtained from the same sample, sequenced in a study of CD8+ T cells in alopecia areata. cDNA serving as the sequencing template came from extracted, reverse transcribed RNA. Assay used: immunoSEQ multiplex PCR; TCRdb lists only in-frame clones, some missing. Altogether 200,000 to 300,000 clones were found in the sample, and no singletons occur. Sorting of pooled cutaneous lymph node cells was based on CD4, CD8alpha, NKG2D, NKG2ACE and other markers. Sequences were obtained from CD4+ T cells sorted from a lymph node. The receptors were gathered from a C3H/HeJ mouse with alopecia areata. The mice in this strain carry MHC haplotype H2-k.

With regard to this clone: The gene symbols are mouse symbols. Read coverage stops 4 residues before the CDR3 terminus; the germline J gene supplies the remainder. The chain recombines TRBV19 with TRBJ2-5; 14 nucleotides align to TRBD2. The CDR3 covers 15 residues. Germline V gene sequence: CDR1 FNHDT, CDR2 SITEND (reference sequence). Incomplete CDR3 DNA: TGTGCCAGCAGACCGGGACTGGGGGGGCCAGAC. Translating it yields CASRPGLGGPD. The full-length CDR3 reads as CASRPGLGGPDTQYF.

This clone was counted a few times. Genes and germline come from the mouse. Incomplete CDR3 DNA: TGTGCCAGCAGTTTCGCACAGAAC. Translated, it gives CASSFAQN. The CDR3, in full, reads CASSFAQNTLYF. V is TRBV14 and J is TRBJ2-4, with D uncertain. The CDR3 end falls 4 residues outside the read, so it is completed with the germline J gene. The CDR3 has 12 residues. Germline CDR1 is SGHDT and CDR2 is FRDEAV.

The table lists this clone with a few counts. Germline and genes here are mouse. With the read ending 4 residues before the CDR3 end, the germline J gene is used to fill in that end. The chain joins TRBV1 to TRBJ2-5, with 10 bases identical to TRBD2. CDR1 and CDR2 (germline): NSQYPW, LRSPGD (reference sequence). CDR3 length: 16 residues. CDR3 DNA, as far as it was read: TGCACCTGCAGTGCACCGACTGGGGGGCGTGGAGAC. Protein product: CTCSAPTGGRGD. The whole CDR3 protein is CTCSAPTGGRGDTQYF.

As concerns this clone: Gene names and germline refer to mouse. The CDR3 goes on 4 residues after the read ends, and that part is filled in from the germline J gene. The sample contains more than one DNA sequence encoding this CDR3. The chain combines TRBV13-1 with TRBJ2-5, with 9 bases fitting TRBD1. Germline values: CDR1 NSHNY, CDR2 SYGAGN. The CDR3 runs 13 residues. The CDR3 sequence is CASSGDRVDTQYF. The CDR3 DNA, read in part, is TGTGCCAGCAGTGGGGACAGGGTGGAC.

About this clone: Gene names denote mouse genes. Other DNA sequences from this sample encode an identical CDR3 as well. CDR3 DNA, as far as it was read: TGTGCCAGCAGCCAGCAGGGGAATAATTCGCCC. Translating it yields CASSQQGNNSP. In full, the CDR3 reads CASSQQGNNSPLYF. The gene calls are TRBV5 and TRBJ1-6; TRBD1 is a possible D gene (6 bases). With the read ending 3 residues before the CDR3 end, the germline J gene is used to fill in that end. TRBJ1-6 is reported as an ORF; its role is uncertain. The ends were cut back, 3 bases at V and 5 bases at J, with 8 bases in the middle. Germline assignment: CDR1 LGHNA and CDR2 YNLKQL (reference sequence). The CDR3 sequence is 14 residues long.

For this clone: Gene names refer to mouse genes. The sequenced part of the CDR3 DNA is TGTGCCAGCAGCCATGACAGGGTTTATAATTCGCCC. Translation gives CASSHDRVYNSP. The entire CDR3 reads CASSHDRVYNSPLYF. The chain has TRBV5 and TRBJ1-6; TRBD1 agrees at 7 bases. The read gets to within 3 residues of the CDR3 end, and the germline J gene fills in the rest. TRBJ1-6 is an ORF for which the function is uncertain. CDR1 and CDR2 (germline): LGHNA, YNLKQL (reference sequence). The V gene end was trimmed by 3 bases and the J gene end by 4 bases; junction bases not matched to a gene: 3. This CDR3 has 15 amino acids.

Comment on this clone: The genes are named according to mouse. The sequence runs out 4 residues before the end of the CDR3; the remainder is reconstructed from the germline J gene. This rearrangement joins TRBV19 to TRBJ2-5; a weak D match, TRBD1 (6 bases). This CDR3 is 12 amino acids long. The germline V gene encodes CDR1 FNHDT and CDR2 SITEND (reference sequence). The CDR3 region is CASSLQGDTQYF. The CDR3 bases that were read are TGTGCCAGCAGCCTACAGGGAGAC.

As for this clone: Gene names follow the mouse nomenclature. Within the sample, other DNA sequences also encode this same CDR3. The CDR3 is CASGDRADTQYF. The sequenced part of the CDR3 DNA is TGTGCCAGCGGGGACAGGGCAGAC. This chain links TRBV13-2 with TRBJ2-5; 8 positions match TRBD1. The sequenced fragment ends 4 residues before the CDR3 boundary, so the rest is inferred from the germline J gene. In germline, CDR1 is NNHNN, CDR2 SYGAGS (reference sequence). This CDR3 contains 12 residues.

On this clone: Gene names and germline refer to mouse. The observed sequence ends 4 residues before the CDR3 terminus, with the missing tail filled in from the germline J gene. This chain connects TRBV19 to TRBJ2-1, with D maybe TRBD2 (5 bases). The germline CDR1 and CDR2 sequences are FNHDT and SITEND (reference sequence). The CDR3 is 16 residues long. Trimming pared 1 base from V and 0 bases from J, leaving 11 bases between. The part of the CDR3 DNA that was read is TGTGCCAGCAGTATACCCGGACTTAGTAACTATGCT. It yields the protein CASSIPGLSNYA. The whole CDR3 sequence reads CASSIPGLSNYAEQFF.

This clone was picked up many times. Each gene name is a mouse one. The part of the CDR3 DNA that was read is TGTGCCAGCAGTGACAGGGGGGAGTACTCC. Amino acid sequence: CASSDRGEYS. The complete CDR3 sequence is CASSDRGEYSDYTF. The chain carries TRBV13-1 and TRBJ1-2; 7 nucleotides match TRBD1. Read data end 4 residues before the CDR3 end; the end is taken from the germline J gene. The CDR3 has 14 amino acids. Losses at the gene ends were 2 bases for V and 3 bases for J; bases not matched to a gene: 4. Germline CDR1 is NSHNY and CDR2 is SYGAGN.

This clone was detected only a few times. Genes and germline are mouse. The CDR3: CASSQGLGVNYAEQFF. The CDR3 DNA, read in part, is TGTGCCAGCAGCCAGGGACTGGGGGTCAACTATGCT. The rearrangement joins TRBV19 to TRBJ2-1; the match to TRBD2 covers 11 bases. The CDR3 extends 4 residues past the end of the read, so its final part is completed from the germline J gene. CDR1 is FNHDT, CDR2 SITEND, per germline (reference sequence). With 5 bases clipped from V and 1 base from J, the junction kept 5 bases outside the gene matches. The CDR3 is made up of 16 amino acids.

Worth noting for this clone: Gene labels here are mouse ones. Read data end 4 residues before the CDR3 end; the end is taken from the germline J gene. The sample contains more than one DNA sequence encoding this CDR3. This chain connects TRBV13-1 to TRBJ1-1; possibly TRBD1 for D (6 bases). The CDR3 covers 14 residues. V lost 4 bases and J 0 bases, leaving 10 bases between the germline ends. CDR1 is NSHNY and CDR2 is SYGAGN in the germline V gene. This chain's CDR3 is CASSPDSSNTEVFF. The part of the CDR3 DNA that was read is TGTGCCAGCAGTCCGGACAGTTCAAACACA.

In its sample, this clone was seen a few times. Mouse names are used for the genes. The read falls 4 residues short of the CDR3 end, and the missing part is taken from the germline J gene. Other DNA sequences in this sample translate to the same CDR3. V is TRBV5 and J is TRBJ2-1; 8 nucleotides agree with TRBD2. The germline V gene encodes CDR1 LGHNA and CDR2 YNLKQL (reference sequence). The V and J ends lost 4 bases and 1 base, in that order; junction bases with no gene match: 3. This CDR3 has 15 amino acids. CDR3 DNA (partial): TGTGCCAGCAGCCTCGGACTGGGAAACTATGCT. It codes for CASSLGLGNYA. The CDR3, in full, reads CASSLGLGNYAEQFF.

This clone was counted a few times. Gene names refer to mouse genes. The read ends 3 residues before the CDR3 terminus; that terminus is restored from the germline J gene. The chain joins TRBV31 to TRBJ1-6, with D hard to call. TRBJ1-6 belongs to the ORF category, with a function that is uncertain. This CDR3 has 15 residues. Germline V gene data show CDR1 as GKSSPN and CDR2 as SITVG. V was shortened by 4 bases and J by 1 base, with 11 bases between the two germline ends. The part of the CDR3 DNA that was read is TGTGCCTGGAATCTAGGTCGGTCCTATAATTCGCCC. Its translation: CAWNLGRSYNSP. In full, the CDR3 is CAWNLGRSYNSPLYF.

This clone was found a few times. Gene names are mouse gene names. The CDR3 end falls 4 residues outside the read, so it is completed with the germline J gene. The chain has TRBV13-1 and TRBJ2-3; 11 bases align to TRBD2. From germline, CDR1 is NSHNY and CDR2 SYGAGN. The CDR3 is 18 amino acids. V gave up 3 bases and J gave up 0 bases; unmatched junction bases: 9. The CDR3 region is CASSVDGTGGLSAETLYF. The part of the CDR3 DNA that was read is TGTGCCAGCAGTGTAGACGGGACTGGGGGTCTGAGTGCAGAA.

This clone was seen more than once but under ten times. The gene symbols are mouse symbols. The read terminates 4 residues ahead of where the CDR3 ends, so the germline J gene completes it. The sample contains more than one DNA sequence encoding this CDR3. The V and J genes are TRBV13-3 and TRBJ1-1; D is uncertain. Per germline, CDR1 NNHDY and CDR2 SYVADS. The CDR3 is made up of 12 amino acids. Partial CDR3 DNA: TGTGCCAGCAGTGGCCGAGACATA. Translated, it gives CASSGRDI. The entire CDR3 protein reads CASSGRDIEVFF.

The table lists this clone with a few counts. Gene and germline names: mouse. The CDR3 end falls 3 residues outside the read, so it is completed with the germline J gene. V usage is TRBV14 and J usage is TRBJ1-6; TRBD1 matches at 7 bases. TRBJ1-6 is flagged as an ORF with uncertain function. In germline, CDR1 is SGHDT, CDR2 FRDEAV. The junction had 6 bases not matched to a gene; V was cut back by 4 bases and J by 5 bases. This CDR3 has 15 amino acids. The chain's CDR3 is CASSRGTANNSPLYF. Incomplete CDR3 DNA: TGTGCCAGCAGTCGGGGGACAGCCAATAATTCGCCC.

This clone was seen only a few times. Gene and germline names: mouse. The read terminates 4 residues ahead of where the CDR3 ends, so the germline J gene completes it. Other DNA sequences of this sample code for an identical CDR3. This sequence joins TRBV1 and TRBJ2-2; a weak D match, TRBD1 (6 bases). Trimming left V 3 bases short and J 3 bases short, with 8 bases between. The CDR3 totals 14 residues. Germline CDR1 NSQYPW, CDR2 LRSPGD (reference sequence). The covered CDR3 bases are TGCACCTGCAGTGCTTCAGGGGACACCGGG. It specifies CTCSASGDTG. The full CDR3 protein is CTCSASGDTGQLYF.

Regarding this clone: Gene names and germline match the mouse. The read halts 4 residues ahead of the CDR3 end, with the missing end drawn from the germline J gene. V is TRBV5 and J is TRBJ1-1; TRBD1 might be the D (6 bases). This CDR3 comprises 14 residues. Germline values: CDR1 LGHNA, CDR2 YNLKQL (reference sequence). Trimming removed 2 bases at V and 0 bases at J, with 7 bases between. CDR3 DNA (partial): TGTGCCAGCAGCCAAAGGGGGACAAACACA. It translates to CASSQRGTNT. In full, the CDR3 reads CASSQRGTNTEVFF.

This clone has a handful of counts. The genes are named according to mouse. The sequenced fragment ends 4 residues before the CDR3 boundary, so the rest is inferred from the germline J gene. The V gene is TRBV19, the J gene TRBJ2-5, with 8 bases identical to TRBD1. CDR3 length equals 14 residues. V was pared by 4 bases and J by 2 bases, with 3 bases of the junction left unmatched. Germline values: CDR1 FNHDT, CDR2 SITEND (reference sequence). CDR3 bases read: TGTGCCAGCAGTCGGACAGGGAGCCAAGAC. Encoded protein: CASSRTGSQD. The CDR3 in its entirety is CASSRTGSQDTQYF.

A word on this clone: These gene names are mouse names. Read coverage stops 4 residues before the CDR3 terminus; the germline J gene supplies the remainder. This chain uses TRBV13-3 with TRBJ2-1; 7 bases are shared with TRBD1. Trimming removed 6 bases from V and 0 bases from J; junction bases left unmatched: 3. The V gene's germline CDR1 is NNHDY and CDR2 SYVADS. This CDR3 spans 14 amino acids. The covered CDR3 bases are TGTGCCAGCAATGACAGGGATAACTATGCT. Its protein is CASNDRDNYA. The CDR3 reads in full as CASNDRDNYAEQFF.

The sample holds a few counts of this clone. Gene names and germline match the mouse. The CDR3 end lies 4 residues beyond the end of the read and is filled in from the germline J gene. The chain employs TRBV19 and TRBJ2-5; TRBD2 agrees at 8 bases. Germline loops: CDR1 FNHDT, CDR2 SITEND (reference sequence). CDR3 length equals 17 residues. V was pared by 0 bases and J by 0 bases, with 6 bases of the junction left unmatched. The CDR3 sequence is CASSIGGWGGNQDTQYF. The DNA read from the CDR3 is TGTGCCAGCAGTATAGGTGGTTGGGGGGGGAACCAAGAC.

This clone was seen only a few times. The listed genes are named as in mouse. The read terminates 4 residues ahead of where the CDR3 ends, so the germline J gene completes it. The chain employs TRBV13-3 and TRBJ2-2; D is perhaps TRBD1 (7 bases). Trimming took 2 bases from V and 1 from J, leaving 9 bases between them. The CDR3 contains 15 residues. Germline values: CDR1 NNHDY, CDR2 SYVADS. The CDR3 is CASSDRGENTGQLYF. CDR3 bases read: TGTGCCAGCAGTGACAGGGGGGAAAACACCGGG.

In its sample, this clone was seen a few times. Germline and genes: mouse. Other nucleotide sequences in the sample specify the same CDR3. CDR3: CASSEGGGSDYTF. Incomplete CDR3 DNA: TGTGCCAGCAGTGAGGGGGGCGGCTCC. The genes are TRBV13-1 and TRBJ1-2; TRBD1 might be the D (6 bases). The read ends 4 residues shy of where the CDR3 ends; the end is completed using the germline J gene. The V and J ends lost 2 bases and 4 bases respectively, with 9 bases between them. This CDR3 contains 13 residues. CDR1 and CDR2 from the germline V gene are NSHNY and SYGAGN.

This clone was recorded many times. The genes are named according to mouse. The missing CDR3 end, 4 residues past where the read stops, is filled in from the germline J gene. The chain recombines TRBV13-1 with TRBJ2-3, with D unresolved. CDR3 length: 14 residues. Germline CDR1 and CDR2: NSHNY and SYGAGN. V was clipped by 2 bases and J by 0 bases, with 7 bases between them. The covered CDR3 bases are TGTGCCAGCAGTGACCCCCCTAGTGCAGAA. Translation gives CASSDPPSAE. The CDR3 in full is CASSDPPSAETLYF.

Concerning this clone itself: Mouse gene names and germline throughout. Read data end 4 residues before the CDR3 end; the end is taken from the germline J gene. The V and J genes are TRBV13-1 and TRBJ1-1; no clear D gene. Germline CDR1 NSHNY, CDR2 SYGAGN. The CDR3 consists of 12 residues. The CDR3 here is CASSDGWGEVFF. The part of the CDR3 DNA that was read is TGTGCCAGCAGTGATGGATGGGGA.